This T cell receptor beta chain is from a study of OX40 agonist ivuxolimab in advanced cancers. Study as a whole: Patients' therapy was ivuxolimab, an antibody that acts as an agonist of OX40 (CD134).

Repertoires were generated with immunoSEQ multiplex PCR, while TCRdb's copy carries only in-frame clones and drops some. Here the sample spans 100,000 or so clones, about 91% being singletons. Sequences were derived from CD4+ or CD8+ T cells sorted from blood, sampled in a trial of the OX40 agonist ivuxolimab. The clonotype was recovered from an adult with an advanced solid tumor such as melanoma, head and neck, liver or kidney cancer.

CDR3 DNA sequence: TGTGCCAGCCGCTTAGGCGGGGGCCGGCCCCAGCATTTT. This gives the protein CASRLGGGRPQHF. This chain uses TRBV2 with TRBJ1-5, with D maybe TRBD1 (6 bases). V dropped 8 bases and J dropped 9 bases, with 17 bases sitting between them. Per the germline V gene, CDR1 is SNHLY and CDR2 is FYNNEI. The CDR3 has 13 residues.